This TCR beta chain was sequenced during a study of early T cells in non-severe SARS-CoV-2 infection. Study details: Unsorted whole-blood RNA was sequenced in bulk, leaving chains unpaired.

Of note for this clonotype: Its antigen is unidentified.

Each single cDNA molecule received a unique molecular identifier. TCRdb processed the 5' RACE reads anew with MiXCR; each CDR3 protein has one entry. The data contain about 130,000 distinct CDR3 sequences, about 15% of them singletons. In germline, CDR1 is MNHEY, CDR2 SVGAGI. The CDR3 spans 12 residues. V lost 2 bases and J lost 7, with 5 bases in between. General study findings and limits: Matching results from VDJdb favored anti-spike CD8 responses, leaving private and CD4 specificities undetected.

The receptor was derived from an adult who was a healthcare worker with PCR-confirmed SARS-CoV-2 infection or an uninfected control (not recorded which). The chain has TRBV6-5 and TRBJ2-2, with a possible D match to TRBD1 (5 bases). Sequenced sample: whole blood. CDR3 bases: TGTGCCAGCAGTTACAGGGGCGGGGAGCTGTTTTTT. Its protein product is CASSYRGGELFF.